Below are 27 T cell receptor beta chains sequenced from a single sample in a study of T cell responses to AZD1222 COVID-19 vaccine (dated by TCRdb to about 2021). Preparation of the library involved the immunoSEQ multiplex PCR assay. TCRdb limited this immuneACCESS table to in-frame rearrangements with V and J called. A share of clones is missing; checked studies link under half to unresolved V genes, and the rest is unexplained. The sample profile shows 150,000 to 200,000 clones; more than 85% of them were found once. The ten largest clones take up approximately 1.2% of the sample. The label giving this sample's time point can be read as: about 28 days (+/-7) after the second vaccine dose. This specimen consisted of peripheral blood, obtained 28 days after the second AZD1222 dose. These receptors were taken from an adult who received the AZD1222 COVID-19 vaccine.

The CDR3 reads CASSHMTGGTYEQYF. As DNA, the CDR3 is TGTGCCAGCAGCCACATGACAGGGGGCACGTACGAGCAGTACTTC. The chain has TRBV14 and TRBJ2-7, with 10 bases matching TRBD1. Germline lookup yields CDR1 SGHDN and CDR2 FVKESK. The CDR3 is made up of 15 amino acids. V lost 3 bases to trimming and J lost 4 bases; unmatched junction nucleotides: 6.

The rearrangement uses TRBV6-5 and TRBJ1-5; D possibly corresponds to TRBD1 (6 bases). This CDR3 comprises 13 residues. CDR1 and CDR2 (germline): MNHEY, SVGAGI. V was pared by 11 bases and J by 5 bases, with 16 bases between. The CDR3 sequence is CASGGAPYQPQHF. CDR3 DNA sequence: TGTGCCTCCGGGGGGGCGCCCTATCAGCCCCAGCATTTT.

The J gene is TRBJ2-3, the V gene TRBV10-3; possibly TRBD1 or TRBD2 for D (5 bases each). CDR1 and CDR2 (germline): ENHRY, SYGVKD. The CDR3 runs to 14 residues. V lost 7 bases and J lost 2, with 13 bases in between. As DNA, the CDR3 is TGTGCCATCAAAGGAAAGGGGACCACAGATACGCAGTATTTT. This codes for CAIKGKGTTDTQYF.

The table lists this clone with a few counts. V gene TRBV7-9 combines with J gene TRBJ1-4, with TRBD1 matching over 7 bases. Germline V gives CDR1 SEHNR, CDR2 FQNEAQ (reference sequence). Trimming at V came to 8 bases and at J to 0 bases, leaving 3 bases not matched to a gene. The CDR3 is 14 amino acids. CDR3 sequence: CASGQASTNEKLFF. Here the CDR3 DNA reads TGTGCCAGCGGACAGGCTTCAACTAATGAAAAACTGTTTTTT.

The chain employs TRBV3-1 (or the pseudogene TRBV3-2) and TRBJ1-4; a weak D match, TRBD1 (5 bases). Deletions cut 0 bases from V and 3 bases from J, with 8 bases between. This CDR3 has 15 amino acids. Germline values: CDR1 LGHDT, CDR2 YNNKEL (reference sequence). CDR3 in DNA: TGTGCCAGCAGCCAAGATCCAGGGCCTAATGAAAAACTGTTTTTT. Translating it yields CASSQDPGPNEKLFF.

V gene TRBV18 combines with J gene TRBJ2-5, with a tentative D call TRBD1 (5 bases). Per the germline V gene, CDR1 is KGHSH and CDR2 is LQKENI. There are 14 residues in the CDR3. Trimming took off 3 bases at V and 3 bases at J, with 11 bases between the two ends. For the CDR3, the DNA is TGTGCCAGCTCACCTGACAGTTTAAAAGAGACCCAGTACTTC. Translated, it gives CASSPDSLKETQYF.

This chain joins TRBV19 and TRBJ2-7, with TRBD1 identical over 7 bases. In germline, CDR1 is LNHDA, CDR2 SQIVND (reference sequence). The CDR3 runs 15 residues. V shed 1 base and J 0 bases; nucleotides not matched to a gene: 3. The CDR3 nucleotides are TGTGCCAGTAGTATAGTACAGGGGTCCTCCTACGAGCAGTACTTC. As protein: CASSIVQGSSYEQYF.

The chain combines TRBV14 with TRBJ1-6; D ambiguous. The CDR3 contains 17 residues. V shed 0 bases and J shed 10 bases, with 19 bases lying between them. The germline CDR1 and CDR2 sequences are SGHDN and FVKESK. The CDR3: CASSQERHDPLGSPLHF. The CDR3 nucleotides are TGTGCCAGCAGCCAAGAGCGCCACGACCCCTTAGGGTCACCCCTCCACTTT.

For the CDR3, the DNA is TGTGCCAGCAGCCAGGGAGGGAGAGCTAACTATGGCTACACCTTC. Residues: CASSQGGRANYGYTF. V gene TRBV3-1 (or the pseudogene TRBV3-2) combines with J gene TRBJ1-2; D remains ambiguous. This CDR3 comprises 15 residues. The V gene lost 3 bases and the J gene lost 0 bases, with 11 bases spanning the gap. Germline-derived CDR1 and CDR2 are LGHDT and YNNKEL (reference sequence).

The rearrangement uses TRBV5-6 and TRBJ1-1, with TRBD1 as a possible D gene (5 bases). The CDR3 totals 14 residues. Germline CDR1 and CDR2: SGHDT and YYEEEE. V shed 2 bases and J shed 0 bases, with 8 bases lying between them. The CDR3 here is CASSFGRVNTEAFF. The CDR3 nucleotides read TGTGCCAGCAGCTTCGGCAGGGTGAACACTGAAGCTTTCTTT.

V and J are TRBV2 and TRBJ2-5; TRBD2 aligns across 10 bases. Germline loops: CDR1 SNHLY, CDR2 FYNNEI. V dropped 4 bases and J dropped 2; count of bases not matched to a gene: 7. The CDR3 length is 16 residues. The CDR3 bases are TGTGCCAGCAGTGGATGGACTAGCGGTCAGCAAGAGACCCAGTACTTC. Its translation: CASSGWTSGQQETQYF.

Only a few counts were recorded for this clone. The rearrangement links TRBV3-1 (or the pseudogene TRBV3-2) to TRBJ2-4, with 7 positions matching TRBD2. The junction had 10 bases not matched to a gene; V was cut back by 0 bases and J by 8 bases. Germline-derived CDR1 and CDR2 are LGHDT and YNNKEL (reference sequence). The CDR3 runs 16 residues. The CDR3 DNA reads TGTGCCAGCAGCCAAGATCCGGGCGGGGCGGGGGACATTCAGTACTTC. It specifies CASSQDPGGAGDIQYF.

This chain links TRBV7-9 with TRBJ2-7; 12 bases match TRBD2. V trimming: 5 bases; J trimming: 4 bases; junction bases outside the gene matches: 6. CDR1 is SEHNR, CDR2 FQNEAQ, per germline (reference sequence). The CDR3 is made up of 15 amino acids. CDR3 nucleotides: TGTGCCAGCAGCCCCACGACTAGCGGGAGATACGAGCAGTACTTC. This gives the protein CASSPTTSGRYEQYF.

This clone was found once. The gene calls are TRBV27 and TRBJ1-5; 9 nucleotides align to TRBD1. The CDR3 length is 16 residues. V lost 4 bases to trimming and J lost 7 bases; unmatched junction nucleotides: 11. The germline gives CDR1 MNHEY, CDR2 SMNVEV (reference sequence). CDR3 protein: CASSSLGTGRLQPQHF. CDR3 DNA sequence: TGTGCCAGCAGTTCCCTCGGGACAGGGCGATTACAGCCCCAGCATTTT.

The rearrangement uses TRBV14 and TRBJ1-1, with D unresolved. The V and J ends lost 5 bases and 2 bases respectively, with 12 bases between them. The CDR3 has 14 residues. Germline V gene lookup returns CDR1 SGHDN and CDR2 FVKESK. CDR3 in amino acids: CASSYWTDNTEAFF. For the CDR3, the DNA is TGTGCCAGCAGCTACTGGACGGATAACACTGAAGCTTTCTTT.

This chain links TRBV7-9 with TRBJ1-1; D remains ambiguous. In germline, CDR1 is SEHNR, CDR2 FQNEAQ (reference sequence). This CDR3 has 12 amino acids. Trimming cost V 3 bases and J 10 bases, with 12 bases left between them. Here the CDR3 DNA reads TGTGCCAGCAGCTTTAGCAGGATGGGAGCTTTCTTT. Translated, it gives CASSFSRMGAFF.

Here the CDR3 DNA reads TGTGCCAGTGTCTGGGGGGGAGGGAAGACCGGGGAGCTGTTTTTT. Protein sequence: CASVWGGGKTGELFF. V usage is TRBV28 and J usage is TRBJ2-2, with 7 bases lining up with TRBD2. Looked up from germline, CDR1 is MDHEN and CDR2 is SYDVKM. With V trimmed by 9 bases and J by 5 bases, 12 bases remained unmatched. The CDR3 sequence is 15 residues long.

This clone was observed once. The rearrangement uses TRBV5-1 and TRBJ1-2, with 8 bases matching TRBD1. This CDR3 contains 15 residues. Germline-derived CDR1 and CDR2 are SGHRS and YFSETQ. V shed 0 bases, J shed 8 bases, and the junction held 9 bases outside the gene matches. The CDR3 reads CASSLADRGERGYTF. The CDR3, as DNA: TGCGCCAGCAGCTTGGCCGACAGGGGAGAGCGGGGCTACACCTTC.

This clone appeared once. This chain uses TRBV5-1 with TRBJ2-1, with no clear D. Germline CDR1 SGHRS, CDR2 YFSETQ. The CDR3 length is 15 residues. V lost 0 bases, J lost 2 bases, and 9 bases lay in between. The CDR3 is CASSLEGNTYNEQFF. DNA for the CDR3: TGCGCCAGCAGCTTGGAGGGCAACACCTACAATGAGCAGTTCTTC.

The chain is built from TRBV11-3 and TRBJ2-3; tentatively, D is TRBD2 (6 bases). The V end was cut by 1 base, the J end by 1 base, with 12 bases between. Germline CDR1 SGHNT, CDR2 YENEEA. CDR3 length equals 16 residues. CDR3 sequence reads: CASSLALPGGTDTQYF. The CDR3 nucleotides are TGTGCCAGCAGCTTAGCACTTCCGGGGGGCACAGATACGCAGTATTTT.

This sequence joins TRBV6-5 and TRBJ1-1, with 7 bases lining up with TRBD1. This CDR3 spans 14 amino acids. In germline, CDR1 is MNHEY, CDR2 SVGAGI. V was pared by 5 bases and J by 1 base, with 4 bases of the junction left unmatched. CDR3 loop: CASSHRGENTEAFF. The CDR3, as DNA: TGTGCCAGCAGTCACAGGGGAGAGAACACTGAAGCTTTCTTT.

The rearrangement joins TRBV9 to TRBJ1-3; D might be TRBD1 (6 bases). The V and J ends lost 4 bases and 0 bases respectively, with 11 bases between them. The CDR3 has 15 residues. Per the germline V gene, CDR1 is SGDLS and CDR2 is YYNGEE. DNA for the CDR3: TGTGCCAGCAGCCCAAGGGGGGTCTCTGGAAACACCATATATTTT. Its protein product is CASSPRGVSGNTIYF.

The chain uses TRBV5-1 and TRBJ1-1; 9 bases are shared with TRBD1. CDR1 is SGHRS, CDR2 YFSETQ, per germline. This CDR3 is 15 amino acids long. V dropped 3 bases and J dropped 1; count of bases not matched to a gene: 4. CDR3 sequence (DNA): TGCGCCAGCAGCTGGCAGACAGGGGGGAACACTGAAGCTTTCTTT. Translating it yields CASSWQTGGNTEAFF.

The chain has TRBV7-2 and TRBJ2-7; 7 nucleotides match TRBD2. The J segment lost 1 base and the V segment lost 2 bases, leaving 5 bases of the junction unmatched. Germline CDR1 and CDR2: SGHTA and FQGNSA. This CDR3 has 15 residues. Written as DNA, the CDR3 is TGTGCCAGCAGCTTATGGCAGGGAGGGTCCTACGAGCAGTACTTC. Residues: CASSLWQGGSYEQYF.

V usage is TRBV28 and J usage is TRBJ2-2; 10 bases are a match to TRBD2. Trimming at V came to 6 bases and at J to 6 bases, leaving 13 bases not matched to a gene. The CDR3 is 17 amino acids. Germline V CDR1 and CDR2: MDHEN, SYDVKM. In DNA form, the CDR3 reads TGTGCCAGCAGAGATAGAAGGGCTAGCGGGAGCTCCGGGGAGCTGTTTTTT. Amino acids: CASRDRRASGSSGELFF.

This chain connects TRBV27 to TRBJ2-3, with 7 bases fitting TRBD2. The J segment lost 2 bases and the V segment lost 3 bases, leaving 8 bases of the junction unmatched. Germline CDR1 and CDR2: MNHEY and SMNVEV (reference sequence). This CDR3 is 16 amino acids long. CDR3 coding DNA: TGTGCCAGCAGTTTGCGCGCGGGAGCCCACACAGATACGCAGTATTTT. Residues: CASSLRAGAHTDTQYF.

In its sample, this clone was seen once. CDR3 nucleotides: TGTGCCAGCACCCCAGGGCTTGGCAATCAGCCCCAGCATTTT. It encodes CASTPGLGNQPQHF. This sequence joins TRBV7-9 and TRBJ1-5; perhaps TRBD1 as D (5 bases). This CDR3 has 14 residues. Germline V gives CDR1 SEHNR, CDR2 FQNEAQ (reference sequence). Trimming cost V 7 bases and J 2 bases, with 12 bases left between them.